This T cell receptor beta chain was identified during a study of read filtering for tumor transcriptome and immune sequencing. Study as a whole: Mean patient age was approximately 71 years, range roughly 47 to 90; 17 male, 14 female. TCR-mapped reads were about 3.5 to 11 million with IR-seq versus roughly 85 to 1,300 with RNA-seq. After DNase treatment, RNA was made into whole-transcriptome libraries.

Bone marrow was sampled from every patient at the time of active disease. V shed 5 bases and J shed 0 bases, with 11 bases lying between them. Germline CDR1 reads SQVTM; CDR2 reads ANQGSEA. This CDR3 is 13 amino acids long. This clonotype was seen repeatedly, ten times or more. From 350 to 500 ng of RNA, a library with molecular barcoded alpha/delta and beta/gamma adaptors was made. TCRdb ran MiXCR on the reads and lists one entry per CDR3 protein. The sample lists approximately 40,000 distinct CDR3 sequences; approximately 14% were seen once. Sequenced: a population of CD138-negative cells sorted from bone marrow. The genes are TRBV29-1 and TRBJ2-7; D call uncertain. This TCR derives from a donor at least 40 years old with multiple myeloma. This chain's CDR3 is CSVRTGSSYEQYF. The DNA of the CDR3 is TGCAGCGTTCGGACCGGGTCCTCCTACGAGCAGTACTTC.